The 22 T cell receptor beta chains in this list originate from one sample, sequenced in a study of T cell changes during pregnancy in multiple sclerosis. Using immunoSEQ multiplex PCR, the repertoire was profiled, and TCRdb retains in-frame clones only, with some absent. The data show 75,000 to 85,000 clones, 93% seen once. Sample: peripheral blood, taken in the second trimester of pregnancy. Receptors originate from a female donor with multiple sclerosis, enrolled in a pregnancy study.

The V call is TRBV18, the J call TRBJ1-2, with D perhaps TRBD1 (6 bases). CDR1 and CDR2 from the germline V gene are KGHSH and LQKENI. The CDR3 has 16 residues. The V and J ends lost 1 base and 7 bases respectively, with 19 bases between them. The CDR3 region has the DNA TGTGCCAGCTCACCACTTCAACAGGGCGAAGTAGGTGGCTACACCTTC. Protein: CASSPLQQGEVGGYTF.

A few counts support this clone. The gene calls are TRBV13 and TRBJ2-1, with 13 bases lining up with TRBD2. CDR1 is PRHDT, CDR2 FYEKMQ, per germline (reference sequence). The CDR3 contains 18 residues. Losses at the gene ends were 2 bases for V and 4 bases for J; bases not matched to a gene: 8. The CDR3 sequence is CASSLRLAGGTPYNEQFF. In DNA form, the CDR3 reads TGTGCCAGCAGCTTAAGACTAGCGGGGGGAACCCCTTACAATGAGCAGTTCTTC.

This clone came up once. V usage is TRBV5-1 and J usage is TRBJ2-1; D uncertain. Germline assignment: CDR1 SGHRS and CDR2 YFSETQ. V lost 4 bases and J lost 7, with 9 bases in between. CDR3 length: 12 residues. The CDR3 coding sequence is TGCGCCAGCAGCCTAGTCCGGAATGAGCAGTTCTTC. Protein product: CASSLVRNEQFF.

This rearrangement joins TRBV30 to TRBJ2-7; D is possibly TRBD2 (6 bases). Germline CDR1 and CDR2: GTSNPN and SVGIG (reference sequence). The CDR3 has 14 residues. Trimming took 0 bases from V and 0 from J, leaving 9 bases between them. The CDR3 loop reads CAWSVGGSSYEQYF. In nucleotides, the CDR3 is TGTGCCTGGAGTGTCGGGGGAAGCTCCTACGAGCAGTACTTC.

This sequence joins TRBV19 and TRBJ2-7; 14 bases line up with TRBD2. CDR1 is LNHDA and CDR2 is SQIVND in the germline V gene (reference sequence). This CDR3 has 15 amino acids. J was trimmed by 9 bases and V by 5 bases; bases with no gene match: 9. CDR3: CASSGGLAGAIRQYF. CDR3 DNA: TGTGCCAGTAGTGGGGGACTAGCGGGAGCGATACGGCAGTACTTC.

The rearrangement joins TRBV7-9 to TRBJ1-4; maybe TRBD1 (5 bases). The V and J ends lost 4 bases and 8 bases respectively, with 17 bases between them. This CDR3 comprises 15 residues. Germline CDR1 SEHNR, CDR2 FQNEAQ (reference sequence). The CDR3 reads CASSSPRGGGEKLFF. CDR3 sequence (DNA): TGTGCCAGCAGCTCCCCCCGGGGGGGTGGGGAAAAACTGTTTTTT.

The chain links TRBV21-1 to TRBJ2-4; the table assigns TRBD2, which was not confirmed against the DNA. TRBV21-1 corresponds to a pseudogene. The CDR3 consists of 19 residues. The DNA of the CDR3 is TGTGCCAGCAGCAGGGGACTAGCGGGGGGACGCGGGGCCAAAAACATTCAGTACTTC. This encodes CASSRGLAGGRGAKNIQYF.

This clone has only one observation. The gene calls are TRBV5-4 and TRBJ1-1, with D tentatively TRBD1 (6 bases). V was cut by 2 bases and J by 0 bases, with 11 bases left in between. Germline values: CDR1 SGHNT, CDR2 YYREEE (reference sequence). The CDR3 sequence is 15 residues long. CDR3 in amino acids: CASSFGQLMNTEAFF. CDR3 nucleotides: TGTGCCAGCAGCTTCGGACAGCTCATGAACACTGAAGCTTTCTTT.

The gene calls are TRBV5-1 and TRBJ2-5; D unresolved. V was trimmed by 4 bases and J by 2 bases, leaving 12 bases between them. The CDR3 length is 14 residues. Germline CDR1 SGHRS, CDR2 YFSETQ. The CDR3, as DNA: TGCGCCAGCAGCACGCAGGCGACACAAGAGACCCAGTACTTC. Amino acids: CASSTQATQETQYF. The whole variable domain, remainder taken from reference TRBV5-1 and TRBJ2-5, is KAGVTQTPRYLIKTRGQQVTLSCSPISGHRSVSWYQQTPGQGLQFLFEYFSETQRNKGNFPGRFSGRQFSNSRSEMNVSTLELGDSALYLCASSTQATQETQYFGPGTRLLVL.

The chain couples TRBV9 to TRBJ2-1; 8 bases align to TRBD2. V shed 4 bases and J 0 bases; nucleotides not matched to a gene: 6. The CDR3 sequence is 16 residues long. Germline values: CDR1 SGDLS, CDR2 YYNGEE. This CDR3 is CASSNRGGDSYNEQFF. As DNA, the CDR3 is TGTGCCAGCAGCAATCGGGGGGGGGACTCCTACAATGAGCAGTTCTTC.

V gene TRBV2 combines with J gene TRBJ1-3; 8 nucleotides align to TRBD1. The CDR3 is 13 amino acids. Germline values: CDR1 SNHLY, CDR2 FYNNEI. With 10 bases clipped from V and 8 bases from J, the junction kept 10 bases outside the gene matches. The CDR3 nucleotides are TGTGCCATTGCGGACAGGGCTCTTGACACCATATATTTT. Translation gives CAIADRALDTIYF.

This clone appeared a single time. The genes are TRBV30 and TRBJ2-5, with TRBD2 matching 11 bases. Germline assignment: CDR1 GTSNPN and CDR2 SVGIG (reference sequence). V shed 1 base, J shed 5 bases, and the junction held 6 bases outside the gene matches. The CDR3 extends over 15 amino acids. CDR3 DNA sequence: TGTGCCTGGAGTGGTAGCGGGGGGGTAAGCGAGACCCAGTACTTC. It encodes CAWSGSGGVSETQYF.

This chain uses TRBV4-2 with TRBJ1-2; D gene unclear. V lost 0 bases and J 7 bases, leaving 12 bases between the germline ends. Germline CDR1 LGHNA, CDR2 YNFKEQ. There are 14 residues in the CDR3. The CDR3 DNA sequence: TGTGCCAGCAGCCAAGAACTGGAGAGGAGTGGCTACACCTTC. This codes for CASSQELERSGYTF.

V and J are TRBV6-1 and TRBJ2-5, with D tentatively TRBD1 (5 bases). The V and J ends lost 3 bases and 6 bases respectively, with 14 bases between them. CDR3 length: 14 residues. Germline CDR1 reads MNHNS; CDR2 reads SASEGT. The CDR3 protein is CASSELWGRKTQYF. CDR3 coding DNA: TGTGCCAGCAGTGAGTTATGGGGCAGAAAGACCCAGTACTTC.

The chain employs TRBV19 and TRBJ1-2; TRBD1 might be the D (6 bases). Per the germline V gene, CDR1 is LNHDA and CDR2 is SQIVND (reference sequence). The V end lost 8 bases, the J end lost 4 bases, and 17 bases lay between the germline ends. The CDR3 has 14 amino acids. The CDR3: CASRQDPESYGYTF. CDR3 coding DNA: TGTGCCAGTCGACAGGACCCGGAGAGCTATGGCTACACCTTC.

The V and J genes are TRBV4-1 and TRBJ1-5; D is uncertain. V was trimmed by 1 base and J by 1 base, leaving 14 bases between them. The CDR3 sequence is 17 residues long. Germline V gives CDR1 MGHRA, CDR2 YSYEKL. The CDR3 nucleotides read TGCGCCAGCAGCCAAGGGGAGTCTTATTTGAGCAATCAGCCCCAGCATTTT. This translates into CASSQGESYLSNQPQHF.

The rearrangement joins TRBV5-1 to TRBJ1-1; TRBD1 aligns across 7 bases. Looked up from germline, CDR1 is SGHRS and CDR2 is YFSETQ. The length of the CDR3 is 12 residues. The V segment lost 2 bases and the J segment 7 bases; nucleotides outside the gene matches: 2. The CDR3 coding sequence is TGCGCCAGCAGCTTCGGACAGGATGAAGCTTTCTTT. It encodes CASSFGQDEAFF.

CDR3 region: CASSYLLAGEQDEQFF. The CDR3 nucleotides are TGTGCCAGCAGTTACTTACTAGCGGGGGAACAGGATGAGCAGTTCTTC. The genes are TRBV6-5 and TRBJ2-1; 11 nucleotides align to TRBD2. Germline V CDR1 and CDR2: MNHEY, SVGAGI. V shed 1 base, J shed 8 bases, and the junction held 7 bases outside the gene matches. The CDR3 has 16 amino acids.

The gene calls are TRBV6-6 and TRBJ2-2; TRBD1 matches at 7 bases. The germline CDR1 and CDR2 sequences are MNHNY and SVGAGI (reference sequence). This CDR3 region has 16 residues. V was pared by 2 bases and J by 4 bases, with 7 bases of the junction left unmatched. The CDR3 DNA follows: TGTGCCAGCAGTTACCTAGGGGGCGCTGGCACCGGGGAGCTGTTTTTT. It specifies CASSYLGGAGTGELFF.

This chain links TRBV5-1 with TRBJ1-2; D is undetermined. Germline values: CDR1 SGHRS, CDR2 YFSETQ. This CDR3 spans 13 amino acids. Deletions cut 5 bases from V and 5 bases from J, with 13 bases between. This CDR3 is CASRKAVEYGYTF. The CDR3 nucleotides read TGCGCCAGCAGGAAGGCCGTGGAGTATGGCTACACCTTC.

The V call is TRBV2, the J call TRBJ2-2; TRBD2 matches 10 bases. V trimming: 2 bases; J trimming: 0 bases; junction bases outside the gene matches: 3. CDR3 length equals 17 residues. Germline V CDR1 and CDR2: SNHLY, FYNNEI. In DNA form, the CDR3 reads TGTGCCAGCAGTGAACCTAGCGGGGGCCCGAACACCGGGGAGCTGTTTTTT. It specifies CASSEPSGGPNTGELFF.

The V and J genes are TRBV28 and TRBJ2-7; TRBD1 matches 7 bases. This CDR3 spans 13 amino acids. CDR1 and CDR2 (germline): MDHEN, SYDVKM. Trimming at V came to 5 bases and at J to 3 bases, leaving 4 bases not matched to a gene. The CDR3 loop is CASSAQGNYEQYF. As DNA, the CDR3 is TGTGCCAGCAGTGCACAGGGGAACTACGAGCAGTACTTC. Complete variable domain (other parts from reference TRBV28 and TRBJ2-7): DVKVTQSSRYLVKRTGEKVFLECVQDMDHENMFWYRQDPGLGLRLIYFSYDVKMKEKGDIPEGYSVSREKKERFSLILESASTNQTSMYLCASSAQGNYEQYFGPGTRLTVT.